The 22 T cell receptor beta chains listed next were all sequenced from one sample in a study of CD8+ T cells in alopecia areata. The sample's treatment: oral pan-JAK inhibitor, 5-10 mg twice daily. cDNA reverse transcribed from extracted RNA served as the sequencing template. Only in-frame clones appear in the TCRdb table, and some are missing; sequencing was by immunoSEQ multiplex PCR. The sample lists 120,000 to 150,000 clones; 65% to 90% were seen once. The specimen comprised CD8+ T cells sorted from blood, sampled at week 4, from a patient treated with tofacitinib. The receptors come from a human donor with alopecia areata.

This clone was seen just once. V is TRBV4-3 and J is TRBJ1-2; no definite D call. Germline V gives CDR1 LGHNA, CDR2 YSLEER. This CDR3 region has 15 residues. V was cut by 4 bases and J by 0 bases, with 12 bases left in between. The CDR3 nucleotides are TGCGCCAGCAGCCGAAAAGGTAGAGCTAACTATGGCTACACCTTC. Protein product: CASSRKGRANYGYTF.

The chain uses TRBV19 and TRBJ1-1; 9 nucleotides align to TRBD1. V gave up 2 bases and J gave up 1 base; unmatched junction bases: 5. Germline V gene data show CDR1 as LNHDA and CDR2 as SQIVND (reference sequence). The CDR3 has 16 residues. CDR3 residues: CASSILLGQGNTEAFF. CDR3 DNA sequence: TGTGCCAGTAGTATATTACTGGGACAGGGGAACACTGAAGCTTTCTTT.

The CDR3 bases are TGTGCCAGCAGTGCGGTCCCGGGGCTCTACAATGAGCAGTTCTTC. Translating it yields CASSAVPGLYNEQFF. The J gene is TRBJ2-1, the V gene TRBV6-5, with D perhaps given as TRBD1 or TRBD2 (5 bases each). The CDR3 loop spans 15 amino acids. Deletions cut 5 bases from V and 3 bases from J, with 14 bases between. Looked up from germline, CDR1 is MNHEY and CDR2 is SVGAGI.

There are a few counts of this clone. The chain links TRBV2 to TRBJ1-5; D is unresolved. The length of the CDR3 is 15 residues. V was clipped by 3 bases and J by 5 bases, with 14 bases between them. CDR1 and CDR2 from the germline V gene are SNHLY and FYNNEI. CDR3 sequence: CASSEAGKLHQPQHF. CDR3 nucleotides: TGTGCCAGCAGTGAGGCGGGGAAGCTGCATCAGCCCCAGCATTTT. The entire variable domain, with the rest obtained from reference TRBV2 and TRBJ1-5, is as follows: EPEVTQTPSHQVTQMGQEVILRCVPISNHLYFYWYRQILGQKVEFLVSFYNNEISEKSEIFDDQFSVERPDGSNFTLKIRSTKLEDSAMYFCASSEAGKLHQPQHFGDGTRLSIL.

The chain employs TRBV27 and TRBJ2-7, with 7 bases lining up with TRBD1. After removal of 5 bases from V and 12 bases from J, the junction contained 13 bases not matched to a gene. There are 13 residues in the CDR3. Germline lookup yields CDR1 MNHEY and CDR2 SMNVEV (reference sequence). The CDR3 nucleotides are TGTGCCAGCAGTCCCCACTTCGACCACAGGGGGTACTTC. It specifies CASSPHFDHRGYF.

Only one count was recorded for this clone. The CDR3 DNA follows: TGTGCCAGCAGCTCGACCACTGAGCAGTTCTTC. Protein sequence: CASSSTTEQFF. V gene TRBV7-6 combines with J gene TRBJ2-1; D call uncertain. The germline gives CDR1 SGHVS, CDR2 FNYEAQ. CDR3 length: 11 amino acids. V lost 4 bases to trimming and J lost 9 bases, with 7 bases between them.

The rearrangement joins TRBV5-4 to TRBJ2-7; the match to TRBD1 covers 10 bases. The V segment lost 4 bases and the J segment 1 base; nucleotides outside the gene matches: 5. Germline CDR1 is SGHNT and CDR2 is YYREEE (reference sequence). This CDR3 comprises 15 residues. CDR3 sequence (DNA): TGTGCCAGCAGCGAGGACAGGGGGATGTCCTACGAGCAGTACTTC. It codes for CASSEDRGMSYEQYF.

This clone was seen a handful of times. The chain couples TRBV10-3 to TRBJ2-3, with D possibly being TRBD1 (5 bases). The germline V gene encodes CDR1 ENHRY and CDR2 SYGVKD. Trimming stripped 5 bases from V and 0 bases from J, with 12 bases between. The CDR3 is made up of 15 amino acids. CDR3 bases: TGTGCCATCAGTCTGACAGACGCTAGCACAGATACGCAGTATTTT. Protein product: CAISLTDASTDTQYF.

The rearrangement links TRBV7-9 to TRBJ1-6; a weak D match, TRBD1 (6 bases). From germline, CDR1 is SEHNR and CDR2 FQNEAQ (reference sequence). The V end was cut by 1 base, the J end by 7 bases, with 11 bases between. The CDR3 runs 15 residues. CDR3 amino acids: CASSLVQGRNSPLHF. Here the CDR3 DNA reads TGTGCCAGCAGCTTAGTACAGGGCCGGAATTCACCCCTCCACTTT.

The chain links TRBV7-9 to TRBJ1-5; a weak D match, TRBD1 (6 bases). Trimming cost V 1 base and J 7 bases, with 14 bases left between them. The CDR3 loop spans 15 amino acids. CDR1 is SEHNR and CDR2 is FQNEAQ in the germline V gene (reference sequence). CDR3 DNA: TGTGCCAGCAGCTTAGGTACAGGGAGTGCGCAGCCCCAGCATTTT. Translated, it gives CASSLGTGSAQPQHF.

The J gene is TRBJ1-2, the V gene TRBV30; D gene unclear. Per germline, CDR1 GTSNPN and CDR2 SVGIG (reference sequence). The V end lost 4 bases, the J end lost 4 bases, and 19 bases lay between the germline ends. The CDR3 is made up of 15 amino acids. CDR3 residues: CAWKAGSEVLYGYTF. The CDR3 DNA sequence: TGTGCCTGGAAAGCCGGGAGCGAGGTCCTCTATGGCTACACCTTC.

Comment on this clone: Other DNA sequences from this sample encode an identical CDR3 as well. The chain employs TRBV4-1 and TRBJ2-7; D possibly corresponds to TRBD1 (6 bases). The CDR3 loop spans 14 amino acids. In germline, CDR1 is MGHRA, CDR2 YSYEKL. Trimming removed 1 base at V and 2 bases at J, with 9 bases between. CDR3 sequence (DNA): TGCGCCAGCAGCCAAGGAGGACAGACCTACGAGCAGTACTTC. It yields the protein CASSQGGQTYEQYF.

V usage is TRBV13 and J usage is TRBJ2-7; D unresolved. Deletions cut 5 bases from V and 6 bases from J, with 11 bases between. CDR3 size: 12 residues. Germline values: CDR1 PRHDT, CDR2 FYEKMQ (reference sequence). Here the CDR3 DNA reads TGTGCCAGCAGCGTAGAGGCCTCCGAGCAGTACTTC. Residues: CASSVEASEQYF.

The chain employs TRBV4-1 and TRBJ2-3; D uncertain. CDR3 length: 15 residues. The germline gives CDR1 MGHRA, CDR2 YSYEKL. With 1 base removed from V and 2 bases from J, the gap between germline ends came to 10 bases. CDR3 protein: CASSQGIVATDTQYF. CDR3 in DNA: TGCGCCAGCAGCCAAGGAATTGTTGCCACAGATACGCAGTATTTT.

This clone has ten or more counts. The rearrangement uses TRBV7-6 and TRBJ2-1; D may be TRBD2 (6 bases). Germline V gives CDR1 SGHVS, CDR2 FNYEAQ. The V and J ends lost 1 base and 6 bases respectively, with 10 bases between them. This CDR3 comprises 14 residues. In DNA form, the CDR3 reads TGTGCCAGCAGCTTAGACGGACTACTCAATGAGCAGTTCTTC. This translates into CASSLDGLLNEQFF.

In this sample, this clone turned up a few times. As DNA, the CDR3 is TGTGCCAGTAGTCACACGGGACACCGAAACACCATATATTTT. Residues: CASSHTGHRNTIYF. The gene calls are TRBV19 and TRBJ1-3; a possible D gene is TRBD1 (6 bases). The CDR3 extends over 14 amino acids. Deletions cut 5 bases from V and 5 bases from J, with 13 bases between. CDR1 LNHDA and CDR2 SQIVND come from the germline V gene (reference sequence).

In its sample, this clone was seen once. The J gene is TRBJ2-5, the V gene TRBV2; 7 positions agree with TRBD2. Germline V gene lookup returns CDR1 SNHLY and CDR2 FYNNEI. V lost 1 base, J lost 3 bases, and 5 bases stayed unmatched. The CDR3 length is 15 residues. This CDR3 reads CASSEEASGEETQYF. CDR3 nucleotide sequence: TGTGCCAGCAGTGAAGAGGCTAGCGGAGAAGAGACCCAGTACTTC.

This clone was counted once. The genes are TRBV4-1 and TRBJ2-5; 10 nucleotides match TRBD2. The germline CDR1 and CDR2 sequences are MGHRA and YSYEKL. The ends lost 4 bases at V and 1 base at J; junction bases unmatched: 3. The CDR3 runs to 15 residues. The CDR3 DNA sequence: TGCGCCAGCAGCCTAAGGACTAGCGGCCAAGAGACCCAGTACTTC. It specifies CASSLRTSGQETQYF.

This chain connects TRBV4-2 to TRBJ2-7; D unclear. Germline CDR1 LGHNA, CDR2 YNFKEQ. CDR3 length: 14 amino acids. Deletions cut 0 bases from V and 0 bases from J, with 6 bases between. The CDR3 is CASSQDAASYEQYF. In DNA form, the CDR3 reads TGTGCCAGCAGCCAAGACGCGGCCTCCTACGAGCAGTACTTC.

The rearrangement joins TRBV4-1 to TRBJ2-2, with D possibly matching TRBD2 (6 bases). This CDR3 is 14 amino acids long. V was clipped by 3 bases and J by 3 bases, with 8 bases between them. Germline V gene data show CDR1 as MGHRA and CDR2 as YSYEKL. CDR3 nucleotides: TGCGCCAGCAGCCAGGGGACTTACACCGGGGAGCTGTTTTTT. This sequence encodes CASSQGTYTGELFF.

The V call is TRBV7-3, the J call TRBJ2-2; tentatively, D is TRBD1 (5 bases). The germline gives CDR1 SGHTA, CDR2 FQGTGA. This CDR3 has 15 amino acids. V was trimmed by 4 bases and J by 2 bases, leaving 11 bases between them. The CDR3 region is CASSSLTDNTGELFF. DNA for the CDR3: TGTGCCAGCAGCTCTCTGACAGACAACACCGGGGAGCTGTTTTTT.

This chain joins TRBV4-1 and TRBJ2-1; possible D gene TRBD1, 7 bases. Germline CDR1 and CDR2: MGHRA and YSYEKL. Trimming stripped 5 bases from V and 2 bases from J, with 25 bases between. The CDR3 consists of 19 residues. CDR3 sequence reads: CASSYAPLPAGGPYNEQFF. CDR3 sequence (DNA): TGCGCCAGCAGCTACGCCCCCCTCCCAGCAGGGGGGCCCTACAATGAGCAGTTCTTC.